This T cell receptor (beta chain) was captured by sequencing in a study of radiotherapy plus CTLA-4 blockade in lung cancer. About the research overall: There were objective responses in roughly a sixth of patients, and over 25% had disease control.

Details on this clone: Its antigen is not known.

Clones were sequenced by immunoSEQ multiplex PCR, and TCRdb holds only the in-frame ones, with some missing. Of tens of thousands of clones in the sample, roughly 85% were seen once. The study's findings and limits: In blood, TCR clones derived from the tumor expanded after radiotherapy plus ipilimumab.

The input for sequencing was peripheral blood, taken from a patient treated with radiotherapy plus ipilimumab. This sequence was found in a human donor with non-small cell lung cancer who had a complete response to radiotherapy plus ipilimumab.

CDR3 amino acids: CASSDFQLDTQYF. In nucleotides, the CDR3 is TGCGCCAGCAGCGATTTCCAATTGGATACGCAGTATTTT. The J gene is TRBJ2-3, the V gene TRBV4-1, with D uncertain. This CDR3 is 13 amino acids long. V lost 5 bases and J lost 6, with 12 bases in between. Germline values: CDR1 MGHRA, CDR2 YSYEKL.